This T cell receptor (beta chain) came from a study of breast tumors, draining lymph nodes, adjacent tissues. Study-level points and caveats: Tumor repertoires ranked between lymph nodes and nontumor tissue in diversity, with V and J gene preferences. Tumor and nontumor repertoires were significantly more similar in luminal-like than in basal-like breast cancer.

The lymph nodes were axillary draining lymph nodes from breast cancer patients. TCRdb reprocessed the multiplex PCR reads via MiXCR and lists one record per CDR3 protein. The table records 150,000 to 200,000 distinct CDR3 sequences, 30% to 35% of them present only once. This clonotype showed up many times. The target antigen is unknown. V was pared by 11 bases and J by 4 bases, with 19 bases of the junction left unmatched. The CDR3 loop spans 17 amino acids. Germline V gene sequence: CDR1 SGHVS, CDR2 FNYEAQ. The rearrangement joins TRBV7-6 to TRBJ2-7; 11 nucleotides line up with TRBD2. Sequenced: axillary lymph node tissue. The sequence derives from a female donor with breast cancer. Some clones in this sample may be carry-over from other donors' samples. The CDR3 is CARPLAGDLEVDYEQYF. The CDR3 DNA reads as TGTGCCCGACCACTAGCGGGGGACCTAGAGGTCGATTACGAGCAGTACTTC.